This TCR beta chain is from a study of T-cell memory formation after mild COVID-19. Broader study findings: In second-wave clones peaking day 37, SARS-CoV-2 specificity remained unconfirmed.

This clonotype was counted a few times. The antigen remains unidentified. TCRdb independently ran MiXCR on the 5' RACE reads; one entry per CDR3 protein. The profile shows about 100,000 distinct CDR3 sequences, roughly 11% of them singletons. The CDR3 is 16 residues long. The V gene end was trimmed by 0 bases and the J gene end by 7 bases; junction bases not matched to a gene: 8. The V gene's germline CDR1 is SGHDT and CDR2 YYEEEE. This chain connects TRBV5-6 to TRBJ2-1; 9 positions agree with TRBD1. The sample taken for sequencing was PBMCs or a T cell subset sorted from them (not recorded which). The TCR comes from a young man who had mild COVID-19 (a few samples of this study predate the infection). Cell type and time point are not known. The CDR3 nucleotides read TGTGCCAGCAGCTTGGGGTGGACAGGGGAAGTGAATGAGCAGTTCTTC. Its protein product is CASSLGWTGEVNEQFF.